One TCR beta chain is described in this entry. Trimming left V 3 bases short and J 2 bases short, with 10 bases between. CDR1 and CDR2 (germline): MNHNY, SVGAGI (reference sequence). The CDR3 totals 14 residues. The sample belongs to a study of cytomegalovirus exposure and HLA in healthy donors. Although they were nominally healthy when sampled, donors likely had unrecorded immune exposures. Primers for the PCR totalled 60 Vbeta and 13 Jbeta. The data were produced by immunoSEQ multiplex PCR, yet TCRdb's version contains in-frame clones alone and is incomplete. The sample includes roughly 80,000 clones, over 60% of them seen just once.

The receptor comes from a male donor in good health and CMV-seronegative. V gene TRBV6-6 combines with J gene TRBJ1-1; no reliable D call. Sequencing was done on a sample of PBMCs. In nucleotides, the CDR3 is TGTGCCAGCAGTTATGAGGCAAGTAACACTGAAGCTTTCTTT. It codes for CASSYEASNTEAFF.